Following are 17 T cell receptor beta chains from one sample sequenced in a study of beta chain features in type 1 diabetes. For these receptors, no antigen is known. As every portion of the isolated RNA was reverse transcribed, the sequencing read expressed TCRB transcripts. TCRdb's table, derived via immunoSEQ multiplex PCR, lists solely in-frame clones and lacks some. The sample includes more than 300,000 clones, around 8.5% of them seen just once. Study-level findings and limits: Moderate but significant shortening of TCRB CDR3s was recorded in all four CD4+ subsets from Type 1 diabetes patients.

The sequencing sample was made of central memory CD4+ T cells from blood. The receptors originated from a young man with type 1 diabetes.

The rearrangement uses TRBV27 and TRBJ2-7; D not resolved. V was shortened by 5 bases and J by 0 bases, with 17 bases between the two germline ends. The CDR3 runs 16 residues. CDR1 and CDR2 from the germline V gene are MNHEY and SMNVEV (reference sequence). CDR3 nucleotide sequence: TGTGCCAGCAGTCCCAACAGTGAAAACCCCTCCTACGAGCAGTACTTC. It yields the protein CASSPNSENPSYEQYF.

V usage is TRBV7-2 and J usage is TRBJ2-1; 8 nucleotides align to TRBD2. Germline CDR1 is SGHTA and CDR2 is FQGNSA. The CDR3 is 15 residues long. V trimming: 7 bases; J trimming: 5 bases; junction bases outside the gene matches: 10. CDR3 loop: CASTLGLAENNEQFF. Written as DNA, the CDR3 is TGTGCCAGCACCCTCGGACTAGCAGAGAACAATGAGCAGTTCTTC.

The chain links TRBV10-2 to TRBJ1-6, with no clear D. The CDR3 consists of 15 residues. The V gene lost 2 bases and the J gene lost 5 bases, with 10 bases spanning the gap. The germline V gene encodes CDR1 WSHSY and CDR2 SAAADI. The CDR3 DNA reads as TGCGCCAGCAGTGAGCAAGGTCCTGATAATTCACCCCTCCACTTT. Protein product: CASSEQGPDNSPLHF.

The rearrangement links TRBV27 to TRBJ2-3; tentative D call: TRBD1 (5 bases). Trimming pared 6 bases from V and 1 base from J, leaving 11 bases between. This CDR3 has 14 amino acids. CDR1 is MNHEY, CDR2 SMNVEV, per germline (reference sequence). The DNA of the CDR3 is TGTGCCAGCAGGTCCAGGGAAGGCACAGATACGCAGTATTTT. It is translated as CASRSREGTDTQYF.

At least ten counts were recorded for this clone. The chain is built from TRBV5-6 and TRBJ2-3; D is perhaps TRBD2 (5 bases). V dropped 4 bases and J dropped 0 bases, with 12 bases sitting between them. The CDR3 is 15 residues long. Germline V gives CDR1 SGHDT, CDR2 YYEEEE. CDR3 sequence reads: CASSGGLESTDTQYF. Written as DNA, the CDR3 is TGTGCCAGCAGCGGCGGACTCGAGAGCACAGATACGCAGTATTTT.

This clone was detected a few times. This chain joins TRBV6-5 and TRBJ1-2; tentative D call: TRBD1 (6 bases). Trimming took off 3 bases at V and 4 bases at J, with 12 bases between the two ends. The CDR3 has 14 residues. Germline lookup yields CDR1 MNHEY and CDR2 SVGAGI. The CDR3 DNA reads TGTGCCAGCAGTTATGAGGGGGGCGGCTATGGCTACACCTTC. This translates into CASSYEGGGYGYTF.

There are a few counts of this clone. The chain uses TRBV14 and TRBJ2-1, with TRBD2 identical over 10 bases. Germline V gene data show CDR1 as SGHDN and CDR2 as FVKESK. CDR3 length equals 17 residues. After removal of 1 base from V and 4 bases from J, the junction contained 7 bases not matched to a gene. The CDR3 DNA reads as TGTGCCAGCAGCCAAGCCAGCGGGGGGGCGGGATACAATGAGCAGTTCTTC. Encoded protein: CASSQASGGAGYNEQFF.

This chain uses TRBV11-3 with TRBJ2-5; D ambiguous. Between the trimmed V and J ends, which lost 6 bases and 5 bases, there was a span of 10 bases. This CDR3 spans 12 amino acids. In germline, CDR1 is SGHNT, CDR2 YENEEA. This CDR3 is CASSQDRETQYF. In nucleotides, the CDR3 is TGTGCCAGCAGTCAAGACCGGGAGACCCAGTACTTC.

This clone showed up just a few times. The chain combines TRBV15 with TRBJ2-3; TRBD2 might be the D (5 bases). This CDR3 spans 15 amino acids. The V gene's germline CDR1 is LNHNV and CDR2 YYDKDF (reference sequence). V was clipped by 0 bases and J by 5 bases, with 12 bases between them. This CDR3 is CATSRDVLAEDTQYF. Written as DNA, the CDR3 is TGTGCCACCAGCAGAGATGTGCTAGCAGAAGATACGCAGTATTTT.

The chain is built from TRBV4-3 and TRBJ2-7, with TRBD1 identical over 7 bases. CDR3 size: 15 residues. Unmatched junction bases numbered 10, after V lost 8 bases and J lost 0 bases. The V gene's germline CDR1 is LGHNA and CDR2 YSLEER. CDR3 in amino acids: CASLTRGHDSYEQYF. CDR3 nucleotides: TGCGCCAGCTTGACGAGGGGGCATGACTCCTACGAGCAGTACTTC.

The chain uses TRBV6-6 and TRBJ1-4, with D possibly being TRBD1 (5 bases). The V end lost 6 bases, the J end lost 7 bases, and 15 bases lay between the germline ends. The length of the CDR3 is 14 residues. Looked up from germline, CDR1 is MNHNY and CDR2 is SVGAGI (reference sequence). CDR3 residues: CASRPRKGIEKLFF. In DNA form, the CDR3 reads TGTGCCAGCAGGCCCCGGAAGGGGATTGAAAAACTGTTTTTT.

The chain is built from TRBV7-9 and TRBJ1-5; D remains ambiguous. Germline values: CDR1 SEHNR, CDR2 FQNEAQ (reference sequence). CDR3 length: 17 residues. Trimming shortened V by 2 bases and J by 1 base, and 15 bases separated the two germline ends. CDR3 sequence reads: CASSLRPFLKSNQPQHF. As DNA, the CDR3 is TGTGCCAGCAGCTTAAGACCTTTTCTGAAGAGCAATCAGCCCCAGCATTTT.

This clone was seen only a few times. The chain employs TRBV7-9 and TRBJ2-7; TRBD1 matches at 10 bases. The V gene end was trimmed by 8 bases and the J gene end by 5 bases; junction bases not matched to a gene: 6. The V gene's germline CDR1 is SEHNR and CDR2 FQNEAQ (reference sequence). The CDR3 is 13 residues long. The CDR3 sequence: CASRGTGVDEQYF. CDR3 nucleotides: TGTGCCAGCCGGGGGACAGGGGTCGACGAGCAGTACTTC.

A few counts support this clone. A far larger clone lies a single base away; this is likely a read error. The J gene is TRBJ2-5, the V gene TRBV9; D possibly corresponds to TRBD1 (6 bases). The CDR3 is 14 amino acids. V was cut by 2 bases and J by 1 base, with 9 bases left in between. CDR1 is SGDLS and CDR2 is YYNGEE in the germline V gene. This chain's CDR3 is CASSVGASQETQYF. In DNA, the CDR3 is TGTGCCAGCAGCGTGGGGGCCTCCCAAGAGACCCAGTACTTC.

This clone was seen only a few times. This chain joins TRBV7-2 and TRBJ1-3; TRBD1 matches at 11 bases. With V trimmed by 5 bases and J by 13 bases, 7 bases remained unmatched. The germline V gene encodes CDR1 SGHTA and CDR2 FQGNSA. The CDR3 length is 13 residues. DNA of the CDR3: TGTGCCAGCAGCGTAGTAAGGGACAGGGGGATATATTTT. Amino acid sequence: CASSVVRDRGIYF.

This clone was observed a handful of times. The chain couples TRBV2 to TRBJ2-5; 13 bases agree with TRBD2. The CDR3 totals 16 residues. Germline V gives CDR1 SNHLY, CDR2 FYNNEI. Germline trimming cut 5 bases from V and 2 bases from J; bases unmatched to any gene: 5. CDR3: CASSSGLAGVQETQYF. CDR3 bases: TGTGCCAGCAGTTCAGGACTAGCGGGGGTTCAAGAGACCCAGTACTTC.

The V gene is TRBV5-6, the J gene TRBJ2-5; possible D gene TRBD2, 7 bases. The germline V and J ends were trimmed by 0 bases and 9 bases, with 18 bases remaining between them. Germline V gives CDR1 SGHDT, CDR2 YYEEEE. This CDR3 is 15 amino acids long. The CDR3 nucleotides are TGTGCCAGCAGCTTGGTGACAGGTGCTCGGGGGGCCCAGTACTTC. It specifies CASSLVTGARGAQYF.